One sample yielded the 15 T cell receptor beta chains listed below, sequenced in a study of T-cell reconstitution after alpha-beta-depleted transplantation in children. For TCRbeta, the library was prepared with unique molecular identifiers. TCRdb reprocessed the PCR reads via MiXCR and lists one record per CDR3 protein. The profile covers 260,000 or so distinct CDR3 sequences, with 12% appearing a single time and over 2.5% taken by the ten largest. The starting material was PBMCs from the stem cell graft donor, obtained from the stem cell graft. These receptors all come from a human donor who donated a stem cell graft to a child with acute lymphoblastic leukemia.

There are many counts of this clonotype. The rearrangement uses TRBV6-1 and TRBJ2-7; 7 nucleotides align to TRBD1. The V gene's germline CDR1 is MNHNS and CDR2 SASEGT. The CDR3 runs to 14 residues. Trimming cost V 7 bases and J 4 bases; bases outside gene matches: 10. CDR3 in DNA: TGTGCCAGCATCCCCGACAGGGTCCCTTACGAGCAGTACTTC. The encoded protein is CASIPDRVPYEQYF.

Many counts were recorded for this clonotype. The chain joins TRBV4-2 to TRBJ2-3; perhaps TRBD2 as D (6 bases). This CDR3 comprises 17 residues. Trimming took off 0 bases at V and 1 base at J, with 14 bases between the two ends. CDR1 and CDR2 from the germline V gene are LGHNA and YNFKEQ. The CDR3 sequence: CASSQDSSQRGTDTQYF. The CDR3 DNA follows: TGTGCCAGCAGCCAAGATTCTTCCCAGCGGGGCACAGATACGCAGTATTTT.

This clonotype occurred many times. The chain uses TRBV29-1 and TRBJ1-5; 7 nucleotides agree with TRBD1. V shed 4 bases and J 6 bases; nucleotides not matched to a gene: 6. CDR1 SQVTM and CDR2 ANQGSEA come from the germline V gene. This CDR3 is built from 13 residues. The CDR3 here is CSVVEGGGQPQHF. CDR3 nucleotide sequence: TGCAGCGTTGTGGAAGGGGGCGGTCAGCCCCAGCATTTT.

This clonotype was found many times. The rearrangement uses TRBV3-1 and TRBJ2-5; a weak D match, TRBD1 (6 bases). Germline V gives CDR1 LGHDT, CDR2 YNNKEL (reference sequence). The V and J ends lost 2 bases and 4 bases respectively, with 8 bases between them. The CDR3 consists of 13 residues. For the CDR3, the DNA is TGTGCCAGCAGCCAACAGGGGACAGAGACCCAGTACTTC. This encodes CASSQQGTETQYF.

This clonotype was seen at least ten times. The J gene is TRBJ1-5, the V gene TRBV12-3 or TRBV12-4; a possible D gene is TRBD1 (6 bases). The CDR3 is 14 amino acids. V lost 3 bases, J lost 4 bases, and 10 bases lay in between. The CDR3 nucleotides are TGTGCCAGCAGTTTGTTAACAGGGAATCAGCCCCAGCATTTT. Protein sequence: CASSLLTGNQPQHF.

The sample holds many counts of this clonotype. The V call is TRBV6-2 or TRBV6-3, the J call TRBJ2-1; 7 bases agree with TRBD2. Germline V gives CDR1 MNHEY, CDR2 SVGEGT. With V trimmed by 2 bases and J by 4 bases, 5 bases remained unmatched. This CDR3 contains 15 residues. CDR3 sequence reads: CASSYGASGYNEQFF. CDR3 bases: TGTGCCAGCAGTTACGGGGCTAGCGGATACAATGAGCAGTTCTTC.

In this sample, this clonotype turned up many times. This chain uses TRBV25-1 with TRBJ2-5; D uncertain. The CDR3 spans 11 residues. V was pared by 4 bases and J by 3 bases, with 3 bases between. Germline V gene lookup returns CDR1 MGHDK and CDR2 SYGVNS. CDR3 nucleotide sequence: TGTGCCAGCAGTGGAAAAGAGACCCAGTACTTC. Translation gives CASSGKETQYF.

This clonotype was observed many times. The V gene is TRBV9, the J gene TRBJ2-3; D is uncertain. This CDR3 has 14 residues. CDR1 is SGDLS, CDR2 YYNGEE, per germline. V was cut by 0 bases and J by 2 bases, with 7 bases left in between. The CDR3 DNA reads TGTGCCAGCAGCGTAGGTACAGCCACAGATACGCAGTATTTT. Its translation is CASSVGTATDTQYF.

This clonotype appeared many times. The CDR3: CASTLDSGIETQYF. CDR3 nucleotide sequence: TGTGCCAGCACCCTCGACAGTGGGATAGAGACCCAGTACTTC. This chain links TRBV7-2 with TRBJ2-5; D may be TRBD1 (5 bases). The germline V gene encodes CDR1 SGHTA and CDR2 FQGNSA. V shed 7 bases and J shed 4 bases, with 16 bases lying between them. This CDR3 has 14 residues.

A remark on this clonotype: Given a much more abundant clone one base away, this may be a read error. The J gene is TRBJ2-1, the V gene TRBV7-3, with a weak D call TRBD1 (5 bases). The CDR3 contains 14 residues. CDR1 is SGHTA, CDR2 FQGTGA, per germline. CDR3 amino acids: CASSKYRADNGQFF. Written as DNA, the CDR3 is TGTGCCAGCAGCAAGTATCGGGCGGACAATGGGCAGTTCTTC.

This clonotype was counted between two and nine times. This rearrangement joins TRBV20-1 to TRBJ1-2; 9 bases fit TRBD1. V dropped 1 base and J dropped 6; count of bases not matched to a gene: 3. Germline V lookup: CDR1 DFQATT, CDR2 SNEGSKA (reference sequence). This CDR3 region has 13 residues. Here the CDR3 reads CSARGDRGDGYTF. The CDR3 coding sequence is TGCAGTGCTAGAGGCGACAGGGGGGATGGCTACACCTTC.

V usage is TRBV4-3 and J usage is TRBJ2-1; a possible D gene is TRBD1 (5 bases). CDR3 length: 14 residues. Germline V gene data show CDR1 as LGHNA and CDR2 as YSLEER. Trimming cost V 3 bases and J 8 bases, with 14 bases left between them. The CDR3 DNA reads as TGCGCCAGCAGCCATATAGGCAGGGAAGATGAGCAGTTCTTC. Translating gives CASSHIGREDEQFF.

At least ten counts were recorded for this clonotype. The gene calls are TRBV5-1 and TRBJ1-2, with a weak D call TRBD1 (6 bases). Between the trimmed V and J ends, which lost 4 bases and 4 bases, there was a span of 14 bases. The CDR3 runs to 14 residues. CDR1 and CDR2 (germline): SGHRS, YFSETQ. The CDR3 sequence: CASSTVQGVYGYTF. The CDR3 DNA reads as TGCGCCAGCAGCACTGTACAGGGAGTCTATGGCTACACCTTC.

There are many counts of this clonotype. This chain links TRBV7-9 with TRBJ2-2, with D perhaps matching TRBD2 (5 bases). From germline, CDR1 is SEHNR and CDR2 FQNEAQ (reference sequence). The CDR3 extends over 15 amino acids. V was trimmed by 3 bases and J by 9 bases, leaving 17 bases between them. DNA of the CDR3: TGTGCCAGCAGCTTGGGCGGACTTAGGTGGTGGGAGCTGTTTTTT. Its translation: CASSLGGLRWWELFF.

The gene calls are TRBV5-1 and TRBJ1-2; tentatively, D is TRBD1 (5 bases). Trimming took off 5 bases at V and 0 bases at J, with 11 bases between the two ends. Looked up from germline, CDR1 is SGHRS and CDR2 is YFSETQ. The CDR3 loop spans 14 amino acids. CDR3 amino acids: CASRSGGANYGYTF. The DNA for the CDR3 is TGCGCCAGCAGATCAGGAGGGGCTAACTATGGCTACACCTTC.